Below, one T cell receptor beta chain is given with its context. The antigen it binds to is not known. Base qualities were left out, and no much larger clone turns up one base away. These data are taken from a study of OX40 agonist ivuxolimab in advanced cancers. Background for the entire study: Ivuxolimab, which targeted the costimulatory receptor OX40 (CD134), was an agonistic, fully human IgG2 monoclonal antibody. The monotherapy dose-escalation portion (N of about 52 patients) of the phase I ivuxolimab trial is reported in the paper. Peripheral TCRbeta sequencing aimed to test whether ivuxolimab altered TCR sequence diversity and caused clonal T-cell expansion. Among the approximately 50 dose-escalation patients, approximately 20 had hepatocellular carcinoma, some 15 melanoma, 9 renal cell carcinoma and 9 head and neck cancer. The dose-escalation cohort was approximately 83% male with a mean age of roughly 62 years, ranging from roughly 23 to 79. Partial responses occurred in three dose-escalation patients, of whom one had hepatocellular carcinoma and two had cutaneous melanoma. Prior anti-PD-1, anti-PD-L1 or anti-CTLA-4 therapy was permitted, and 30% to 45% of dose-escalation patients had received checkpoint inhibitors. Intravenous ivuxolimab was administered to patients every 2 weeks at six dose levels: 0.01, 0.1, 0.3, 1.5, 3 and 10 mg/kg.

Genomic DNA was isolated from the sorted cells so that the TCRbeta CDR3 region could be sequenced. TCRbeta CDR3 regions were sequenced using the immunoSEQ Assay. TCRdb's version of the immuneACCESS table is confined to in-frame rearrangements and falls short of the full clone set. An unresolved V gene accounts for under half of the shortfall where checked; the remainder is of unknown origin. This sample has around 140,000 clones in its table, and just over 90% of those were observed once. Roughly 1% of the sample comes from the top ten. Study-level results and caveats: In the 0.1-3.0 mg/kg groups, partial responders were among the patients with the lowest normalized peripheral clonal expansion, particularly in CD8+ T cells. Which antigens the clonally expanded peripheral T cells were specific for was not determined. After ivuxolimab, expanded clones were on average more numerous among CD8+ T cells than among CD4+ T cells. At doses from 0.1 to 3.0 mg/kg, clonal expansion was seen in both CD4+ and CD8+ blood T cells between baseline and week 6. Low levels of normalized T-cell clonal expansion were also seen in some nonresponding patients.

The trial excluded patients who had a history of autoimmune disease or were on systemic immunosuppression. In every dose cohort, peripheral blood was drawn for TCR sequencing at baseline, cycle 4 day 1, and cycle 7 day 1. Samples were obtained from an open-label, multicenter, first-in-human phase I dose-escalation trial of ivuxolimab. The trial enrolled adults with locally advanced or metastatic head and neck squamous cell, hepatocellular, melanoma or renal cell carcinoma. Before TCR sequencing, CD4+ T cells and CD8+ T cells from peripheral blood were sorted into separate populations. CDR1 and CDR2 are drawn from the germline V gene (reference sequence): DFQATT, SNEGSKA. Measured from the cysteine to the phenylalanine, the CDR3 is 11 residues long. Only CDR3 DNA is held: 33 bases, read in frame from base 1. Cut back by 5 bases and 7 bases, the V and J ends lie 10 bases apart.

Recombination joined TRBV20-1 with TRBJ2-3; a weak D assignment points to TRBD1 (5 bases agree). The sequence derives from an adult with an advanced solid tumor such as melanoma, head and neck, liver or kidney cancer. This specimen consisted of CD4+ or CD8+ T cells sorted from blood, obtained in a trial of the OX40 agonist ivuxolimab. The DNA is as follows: TGCAGTGCTTTGCAGGGAAATACGCAGTATTTT. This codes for CSALQGNTQYF.